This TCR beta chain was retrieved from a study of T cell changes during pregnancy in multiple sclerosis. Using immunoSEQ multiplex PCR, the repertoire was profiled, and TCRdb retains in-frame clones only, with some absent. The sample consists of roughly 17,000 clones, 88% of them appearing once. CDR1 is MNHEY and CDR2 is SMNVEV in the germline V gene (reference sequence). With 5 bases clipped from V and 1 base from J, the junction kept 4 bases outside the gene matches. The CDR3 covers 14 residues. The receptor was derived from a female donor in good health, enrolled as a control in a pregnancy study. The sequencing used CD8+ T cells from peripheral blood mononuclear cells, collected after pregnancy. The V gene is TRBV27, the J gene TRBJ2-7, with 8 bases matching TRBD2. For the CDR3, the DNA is TGTGCCAGCAGTGGGGTAGCGGGGTCCTACGAGCAGTACTTC. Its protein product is CASSGVAGSYEQYF.